The next 2 T cell receptor beta chains were all read from a single sample in a study of blood T cell repertoires in COVID-19. TCRdb keeps only in-frame clones here, not all; method: immunoSEQ multiplex PCR. The sample yields 80,000 to 100,000 clones, around 75% seen once. The sample consisted of peripheral blood. Every receptor here comes from a woman aged 80 or older with active or convalescent COVID-19.

The chain carries TRBV4-3 and TRBJ2-7; the match to TRBD1 covers 9 bases. Germline V gene data show CDR1 as LGHNA and CDR2 as YSLEER. The CDR3 spans 16 residues. The V gene end was trimmed by 1 base and the J gene end by 5 bases; junction bases not matched to a gene: 9. The CDR3 is CASSQALQGAGHEQYF. In DNA, the CDR3 is TGCGCCAGCAGCCAAGCGTTACAGGGGGCCGGACACGAGCAGTACTTC.

This rearrangement joins TRBV14 to TRBJ2-7; TRBD1 matches 7 bases. This CDR3 has 16 residues. Looked up from germline, CDR1 is SGHDN and CDR2 is FVKESK. Unmatched junction bases numbered 12, after V lost 4 bases and J lost 3 bases. The CDR3 here is CASSLSGTDTYYEQYF. The CDR3 DNA follows: TGTGCCAGCAGCCTCTCCGGGACAGATACATACTACGAGCAGTACTTC. Supplemented by reference TRBV14 and TRBJ2-7, the full variable domain reads EAGVTQFPSHSVIEKGQTVTLRCDPISGHDNLYWYRRVMGKEIKFLLHFVKESKQDESGMPNNRFLAERTGGTYSTLKVQPAELEDSGVYFCASSLSGTDTYYEQYFGPGTRLTVT.